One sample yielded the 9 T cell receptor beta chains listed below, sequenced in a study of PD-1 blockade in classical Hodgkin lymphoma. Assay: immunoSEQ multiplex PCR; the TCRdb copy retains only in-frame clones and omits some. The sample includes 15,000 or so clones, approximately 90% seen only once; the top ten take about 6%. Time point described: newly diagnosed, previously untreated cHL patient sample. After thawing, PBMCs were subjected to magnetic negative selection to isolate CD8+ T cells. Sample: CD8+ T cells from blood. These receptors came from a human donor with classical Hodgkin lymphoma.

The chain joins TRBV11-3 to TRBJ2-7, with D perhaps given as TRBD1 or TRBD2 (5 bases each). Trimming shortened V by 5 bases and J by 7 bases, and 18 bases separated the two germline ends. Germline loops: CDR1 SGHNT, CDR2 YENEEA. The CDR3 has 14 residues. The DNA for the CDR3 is TGTGCCAGCAGCGACGGGACGTCTCCAGGTGAGCAGTACGTC. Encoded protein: CASSDGTSPGEQYV.

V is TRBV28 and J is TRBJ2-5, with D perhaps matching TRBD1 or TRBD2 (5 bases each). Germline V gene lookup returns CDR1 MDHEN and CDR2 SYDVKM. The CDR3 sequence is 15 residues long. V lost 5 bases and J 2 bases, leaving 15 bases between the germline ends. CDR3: CASSRGTGLQETQYF. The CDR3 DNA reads TGTGCCAGCAGTAGGGGCACGGGGCTACAAGAGACCCAGTACTTC.

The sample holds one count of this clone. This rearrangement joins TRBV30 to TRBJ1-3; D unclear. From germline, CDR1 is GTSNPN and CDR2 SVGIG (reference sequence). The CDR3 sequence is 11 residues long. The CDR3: CSSRSGNTIYF. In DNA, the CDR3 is TGTTCCTCCCGTTCTGGAAACACCATATATTTT. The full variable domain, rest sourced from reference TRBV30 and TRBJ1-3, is SQTIHQWPATLVQPVGSPLSLECTVEGTSNPNLYWYRQAAGRGLQLLFYSVGIGQISSEVPQNLSASRPQDRQFILSSKKLLLSDSGFYLCSSRSGNTIYFGEGSWLTVV.

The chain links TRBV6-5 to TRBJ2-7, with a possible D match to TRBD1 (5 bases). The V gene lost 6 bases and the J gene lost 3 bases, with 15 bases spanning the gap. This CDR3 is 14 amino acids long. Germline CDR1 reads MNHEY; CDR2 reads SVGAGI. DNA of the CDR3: TGTGCCAGCAGGGTCGTACAGGAGTACTACGAGCAGTACTTC. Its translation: CASRVVQEYYEQYF.

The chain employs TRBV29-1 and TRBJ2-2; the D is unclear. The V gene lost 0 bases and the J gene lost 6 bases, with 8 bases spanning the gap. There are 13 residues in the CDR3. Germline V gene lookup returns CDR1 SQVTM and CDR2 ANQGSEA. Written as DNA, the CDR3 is TGCAGCGTTGAAGAAACAGAAGCCGGGGAGCTGTTTTTT. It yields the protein CSVEETEAGELFF.

The chain's CDR3 is CASSSRPGRAGRKLFF. CDR3 sequence (DNA): TGTGCCAGCAGTTCCCGGCCGGGGAGGGCGGGTCGAAAACTGTTTTTT. The chain carries TRBV28 and TRBJ1-4; D gene ambiguous. Germline lookup yields CDR1 MDHEN and CDR2 SYDVKM. V shed 4 bases and J shed 10 bases, with 22 bases lying between them. The CDR3 has 16 residues.

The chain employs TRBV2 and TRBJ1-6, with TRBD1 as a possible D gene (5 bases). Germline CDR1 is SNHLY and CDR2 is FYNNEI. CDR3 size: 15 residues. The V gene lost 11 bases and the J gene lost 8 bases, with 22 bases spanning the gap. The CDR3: CASTLLPGVYSPLHF. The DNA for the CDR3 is TGTGCCTCCACCTTGCTACCGGGGGTTTATTCACCCCTCCACTTT.

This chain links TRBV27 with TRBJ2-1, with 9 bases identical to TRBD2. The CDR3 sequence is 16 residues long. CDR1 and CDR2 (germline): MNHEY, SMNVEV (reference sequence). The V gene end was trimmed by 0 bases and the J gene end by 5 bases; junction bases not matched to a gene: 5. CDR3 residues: CASSLSAGGLNNEQFF. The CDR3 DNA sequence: TGTGCCAGCAGTTTATCTGCGGGAGGGCTCAACAATGAGCAGTTCTTC.

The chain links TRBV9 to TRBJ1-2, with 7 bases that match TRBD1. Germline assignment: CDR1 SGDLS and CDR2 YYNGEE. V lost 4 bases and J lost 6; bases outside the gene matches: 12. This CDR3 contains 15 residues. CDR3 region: CASSPKTGMEDGYTF. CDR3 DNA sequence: TGTGCCAGCAGCCCCAAGACAGGGATGGAGGATGGCTACACCTTC.